This is a list of T cell receptor beta chains from one sample in a study of CD8+ T cells in alopecia areata. The repertoire was sequenced with immunoSEQ multiplex PCR; TCRdb's copy has only in-frame clones and lacks some. The sample includes approximately 170,000 clones, approximately 60% of them seen just once. The source material was CD4+ T cells sorted from blood, sampled at week 4, from a patient treated with tofacitinib. These TCRs come from a human donor with alopecia areata. Both conserved end residues are part of each CDR3. The D gene is left open where the match is weak. Size tells how often a clone was seen (once, few, many) or the class of an expanded clone, and some rows leave it out.

clone size: NA; J gene: TRBJ1-2; D gene: TRBD1; V gene: TRBV6-6; CDR3 DNA: TGTGCCAGCATGACAGGGGCGACTAACTATGGCTACACCTTC; CDR3 protein: CASMTGATNYGYTF
clone size: NA; J gene: TRBJ1-5; D gene: NA; V gene: TRBV6-6; CDR3 DNA: TGTGCCAGCAGCGACCGGCCCCAGCATTTT; CDR3 protein: CASSDRPQHF
clone size: NA; J gene: TRBJ2-7; D gene: TRBD1; V gene: TRBV5-4; CDR3 DNA: TGTGCCAGCAGCCGGTACGGACAGGGTGACTACGAGCAGTACTTC; CDR3 protein: CASSRYGQGDYEQYF
clone size: NA; J gene: TRBJ2-1; D gene: TRBD2; V gene: TRBV6-5; CDR3 DNA: TGTGCCAGCAGGCCTTCCAGCGGGGGAGAGCAGTTCTTC; CDR3 protein: CASRPSSGGEQFF
clone size: NA; J gene: TRBJ1-5; D gene: NA; V gene: TRBV27; CDR3 DNA: TGTGCCAGCAGTTTTACAGGCGATCAGCCCCAGCATTTT; CDR3 protein: CASSFTGDQPQHF
clone size: NA; J gene: TRBJ2-1; D gene: NA; V gene: TRBV29-1; CDR3 DNA: TGCAGCGCCTGCCCCTACAGCAGCATTTCTCAGGAGCAGTTCTTC; CDR3 protein: CSACPYSSISQEQFF
clone size: NA; J gene: TRBJ2-3; D gene: TRBD1; V gene: TRBV30; CDR3 DNA: TGTGCCTTACAACAGGGGCGACGTACAGATACGCAGTATTTT; CDR3 protein: CALQQGRRTDTQYF
clone size: few; J gene: TRBJ2-3; D gene: NA; V gene: TRBV29-1; CDR3 DNA: TGCAGCGTTGATGGGATAAGCACAGATACGCAGTATTTT; CDR3 protein: CSVDGISTDTQYF
clone size: NA; J gene: TRBJ2-3; D gene: TRBD2; V gene: TRBV29-1; CDR3 DNA: TGCAGCGTTGAGACGGGAGGAGCAGATACGCAGTATTTT; CDR3 protein: CSVETGGADTQYF
clone size: NA; J gene: TRBJ1-5; D gene: NA; V gene: TRBV25-1; CDR3 DNA: TGTGCCAGCAGTCCGGGGGGCGGTCAGCCCCAGCATTTT; CDR3 protein: CASSPGGGQPQHF
clone size: few; J gene: TRBJ2-5; D gene: NA; V gene: TRBV5-1; CDR3 DNA: TGCGCCAGCAGCTTGGGGCCAGAAGAGACCCAGTACTTC; CDR3 protein: CASSLGPEETQYF
clone size: NA; J gene: TRBJ2-2; D gene: TRBD2; V gene: TRBV30; CDR3 DNA: TGTGCCAGAACAACTAGCGGAACAAACACCGGGGAGCTGTTTTTT; CDR3 protein: CARTTSGTNTGELFF
clone size: NA; J gene: TRBJ2-7; D gene: NA; V gene: TRBV25-1; CDR3 DNA: TGTGCCAGCAGTGATTTAGCCTGGGAGCAGTACTTC; CDR3 protein: CASSDLAWEQYF
clone size: NA; J gene: TRBJ2-5; D gene: NA; V gene: TRBV2; CDR3 DNA: TGTGCCAGCAGTATAGGGGAGACCCAGTACTTC; CDR3 protein: CASSIGETQYF
clone size: NA; J gene: TRBJ2-5; D gene: TRBD1; V gene: TRBV5-1; CDR3 DNA: TGCGCCAGCAGCCCTAGACAGGGGGCTCAGGAGACCCAGTACTTC; CDR3 protein: CASSPRQGAQETQYF
clone size: NA; J gene: TRBJ1-4; D gene: TRBD1; V gene: TRBV9; CDR3 DNA: TGTGCCAGCAGCTTCGGGACAGGGAATGAAAAACTGTTTTTT; CDR3 protein: CASSFGTGNEKLFF
clone size: few; J gene: TRBJ2-1; D gene: NA; V gene: TRBV25-1; CDR3 DNA: TGTGCCAGCAGTGAATTTTTAGTGAATGAGCAGTTCTTC; CDR3 protein: CASSEFLVNEQFF
clone size: NA; J gene: TRBJ2-2; D gene: NA; V gene: TRBV5-4; CDR3 DNA: TGTGCCAGCAGCATAGGGGACCAAATCGCGAACACCGGGGAGCTGTTTTTT; CDR3 protein: CASSIGDQIANTGELFF